One TCR beta chain is described in this entry. The target antigen is unknown. The ends were cut back, 7 bases at V and 4 bases at J, with 17 bases in the middle. The germline gives CDR1 SGHRS, CDR2 YFSETQ. This CDR3 has 15 residues. PCR used 60 Vbeta primers and 13 Jbeta primers. The data were produced by immunoSEQ multiplex PCR, yet TCRdb's version contains in-frame clones alone and is incomplete. Altogether roughly 190,000 clones are present, 9.5% being singletons, with the ten largest covering approximately 1.3%. This sample stems from a study of cytomegalovirus exposure and HLA in healthy donors. Study-level information: A data release that came early held tens of millions of unique TCRs from HLA-typed donors. Whole-study findings and limits: HLA-A and HLA-B allele assignments for most subjects were reportedly predicted accurately using TCR beta sequences.

Sequenced: PBMCs. The genes are TRBV5-1 and TRBJ2-2; D is possibly TRBD2 (7 bases). This clonotype originated in a woman aged 30 to 39 in good health and CMV-seropositive. As DNA, the CDR3 is TGCGCCAGCCAGCCCGGAAGGGGGGGCACCGGGGAGCTGTTTTTT. The encoded protein is CASQPGRGGTGELFF. Using reference TRBV5-1 and TRBJ2-2 for the parts outside the CDR3, the full variable domain is KAGVTQTPRYLIKTRGQQVTLSCSPISGHRSVSWYQQTPGQGLQFLFEYFSETQRNKGNFPGRFSGRQFSNSRSEMNVSTLELGDSALYLCASQPGRGGTGELFFGEGSRLTVL.